These T cell receptor beta chains were read from a single sample in a study of T cell responses to AZD1222 COVID-19 vaccine. TCRdb's copy holds only in-frame clones and misses some; the assay was immunoSEQ multiplex PCR. The sample records about 150,000 clones, 84% being singletons. The sample consisted of peripheral blood, taken on day 0 of AZD1222 vaccination. These receptors all come from an adult in good health. CDR3s include the opening cysteine and the closing phenylalanine or tryptophan. The order of the fields is D gene, J gene, V gene, clone size, CDR3 protein, CDR3 DNA. The D gene is left open where the match is weak. Part of the rows lack a size; the others show once, few, many or a class for expanded clones.

d_call: NA
j_call: TRBJ2-5
v_call: TRBV4-1
clone_size: NA
cdr3_aa: CASSQPRGSETQYF
cdr3_nt: TGCGCCAGCAGCCAACCCAGGGGATCGGAGACCCAGTACTTC

d_call: TRBD1
j_call: TRBJ1-3
v_call: TRBV6-5
clone_size: NA
cdr3_aa: CASRTADRAGNTIYF
cdr3_nt: TGTGCCAGCAGGACCGCTGACAGGGCTGGAAACACCATATATTTT

d_call: TRBD1
j_call: TRBJ1-2
v_call: TRBV9
clone_size: medium-sized
cdr3_aa: CASSVEWTGSRGYTF
cdr3_nt: TGTGCCAGCAGCGTAGAGTGGACAGGGTCCCGCGGCTACACCTTC

d_call: TRBD1
j_call: TRBJ1-4
v_call: TRBV5-4
clone_size: NA
cdr3_aa: CASSVGQGDEKLFF
cdr3_nt: TGTGCCAGCAGCGTGGGACAGGGCGATGAAAAACTGTTTTTT

d_call: NA
j_call: TRBJ1-4
v_call: TRBV4-1
clone_size: NA
cdr3_aa: CASSQADGPEKLFF
cdr3_nt: TGCGCCAGCAGCCAAGCCGACGGGCCGGAAAAACTGTTTTTT

d_call: TRBD2
j_call: TRBJ2-1
v_call: TRBV2
clone_size: NA
cdr3_aa: CASSEALGRVSLNEQFF
cdr3_nt: TGTGCCAGCAGTGAAGCGCTCGGGAGGGTCTCGTTAAATGAGCAGTTCTTC

d_call: TRBD2
j_call: TRBJ2-1
v_call: TRBV19
clone_size: NA
cdr3_aa: CASSIDRGGNEQFF
cdr3_nt: TGTGCCAGTAGTATAGATCGGGGAGGGAATGAGCAGTTCTTC

d_call: NA
j_call: TRBJ1-1
v_call: TRBV9
clone_size: few
cdr3_aa: CASSVDYAGAEAFF
cdr3_nt: TGTGCCAGCAGCGTAGATTATGCAGGGGCTGAAGCTTTCTTT

d_call: NA
j_call: TRBJ1-6
v_call: TRBV30
clone_size: NA
cdr3_aa: CAWSARDGQPLHF
cdr3_nt: TGTGCCTGGAGTGCTCGGGACGGGCAACCCCTCCACTTT

d_call: TRBD1
j_call: TRBJ1-5
v_call: TRBV19
clone_size: NA
cdr3_aa: CASRNRGRVNQPQHF
cdr3_nt: TGTGCCAGTAGAAACAGGGGGCGAGTCAATCAGCCCCAGCATTTT

d_call: TRBD1
j_call: TRBJ2-1
v_call: TRBV4-1
clone_size: NA
cdr3_aa: CASSQPDRGLVGEQFF
cdr3_nt: TGCGCCAGCAGCCAGCCAGACAGGGGGCTGGTTGGTGAGCAGTTCTTC

d_call: NA
j_call: TRBJ1-3
v_call: TRBV6-1
clone_size: NA
cdr3_aa: CASSEARANTIYF
cdr3_nt: TGTGCCAGCAGTGAAGCGAGGGCAAACACCATATATTTT

d_call: NA
j_call: TRBJ1-1
v_call: TRBV7-6
clone_size: NA
cdr3_aa: CASSLLDGTSRRNTEAFF
cdr3_nt: TGTGCCAGCAGCTTACTTGACGGGACTTCAAGGAGGAACACTGAAGCTTTCTTT

d_call: TRBD1
j_call: TRBJ2-7
v_call: TRBV10-3
clone_size: NA
cdr3_aa: CAISESGTGGYEQYF
cdr3_nt: TGTGCCATCAGTGAGTCGGGGACAGGGGGCTACGAGCAGTACTTC

d_call: NA
j_call: TRBJ2-7
v_call: TRBV12-3/TRBV12-4
clone_size: NA
cdr3_aa: CASSLNYEQYF
cdr3_nt: TGTGCCAGCAGTTTAAACTACGAGCAGTACTTC

d_call: TRBD2
j_call: TRBJ2-1
v_call: TRBV7-2
clone_size: once
cdr3_aa: CASSPVGLAGGGEQFF
cdr3_nt: TGTGCCAGCAGCCCCGTCGGGCTAGCGGGGGGGGGTGAGCAGTTCTTC

d_call: NA
j_call: TRBJ1-6
v_call: TRBV20-1
clone_size: NA
cdr3_aa: CSASRGGTGISSYNSPLHF
cdr3_nt: TGCAGTGCTAGTAGGGGGGGCACAGGGATAAGCTCCTATAATTCACCCCTCCACTTT

d_call: TRBD2
j_call: TRBJ2-2
v_call: TRBV7-9
clone_size: NA
cdr3_aa: CASSPRRGLAGYTGELFF
cdr3_nt: TGTGCCAGCAGCCCACGCCGTGGACTAGCGGGGTACACCGGGGAGCTGTTTTTT

d_call: NA
j_call: TRBJ1-4
v_call: TRBV19
clone_size: NA
cdr3_aa: CASSIGSIYGEKLFF
cdr3_nt: TGTGCCAGTAGTATAGGAAGCATTTACGGGGAGAAACTGTTTTTT

d_call: NA
j_call: TRBJ2-1
v_call: TRBV5-6
clone_size: NA
cdr3_aa: CASSLSRGSNEQFF
cdr3_nt: TGTGCCAGCAGCTTGTCCCGAGGGAGCAATGAGCAGTTCTTC

d_call: TRBD1
j_call: TRBJ2-1
v_call: TRBV5-1
clone_size: NA
cdr3_aa: CASSVGTGPYNEQFF
cdr3_nt: TGCGCCAGCAGCGTAGGGACAGGCCCCTACAATGAGCAGTTCTTC

d_call: TRBD2
j_call: TRBJ2-7
v_call: TRBV19
clone_size: few
cdr3_aa: CASSIGGGYYEQYF
cdr3_nt: TGTGCCAGTAGTATTGGCGGGGGGTACTACGAGCAGTACTTC